This T cell receptor (beta chain) was captured in a study of chemoradiotherapy in HPV16-positive cancers. Study context: A couple of HPV16-positive patients' cells yielded candidate HPV-specific clones and common motifs.

This CDR3 contains 13 residues. Trimming stripped 3 bases from V and 6 bases from J, with 12 bases between. Germline values: CDR1 GTSNPN, CDR2 SVGIG (reference sequence). Notes on the study in general: Better recurrence-free survival went with HPV-responsive T-cell expansion in HPV16-positive patients. During treatment, candidate HPV-specific clones and E7-related motifs expanded in tumor. The functional HPV-specific definition rests on just a couple of HPV16-positive patients.

Only in-frame clones appear in the TCRdb table, and some are missing; sequencing was by immunoSEQ multiplex PCR. The data hold 30,000 to 40,000 clones, with 80% to 90% observed a single time. Note on this clone: Its antigen is still unknown. Other DNA sequences of this sample code for an identical CDR3.

The chain joins TRBV30 to TRBJ1-5; TRBD1 is a possible D gene (5 bases). The sample in question was blood, obtained from a patient who underwent chemoradiotherapy. The clonotype comes from a human donor with HPV-associated anogenital cancer. CDR3 DNA: TGTGCCTGGAGCGTTAAGGGGAGTCAGCCCCAGCATTTT. It is translated as CAWSVKGSQPQHF.